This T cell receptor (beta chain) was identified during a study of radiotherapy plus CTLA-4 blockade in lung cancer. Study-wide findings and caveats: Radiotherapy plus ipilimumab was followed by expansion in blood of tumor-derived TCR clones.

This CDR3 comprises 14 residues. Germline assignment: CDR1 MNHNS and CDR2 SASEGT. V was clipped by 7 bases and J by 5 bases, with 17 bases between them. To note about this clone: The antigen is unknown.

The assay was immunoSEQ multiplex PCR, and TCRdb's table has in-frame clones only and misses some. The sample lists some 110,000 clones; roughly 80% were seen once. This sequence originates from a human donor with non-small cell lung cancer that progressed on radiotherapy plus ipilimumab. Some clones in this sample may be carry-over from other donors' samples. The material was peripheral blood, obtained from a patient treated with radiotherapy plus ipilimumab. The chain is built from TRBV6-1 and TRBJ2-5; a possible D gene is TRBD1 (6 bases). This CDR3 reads CASTPGAGVETQYF. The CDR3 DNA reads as TGTGCCAGCACCCCTGGGGCAGGGGTGGAGACCCAGTACTTC.